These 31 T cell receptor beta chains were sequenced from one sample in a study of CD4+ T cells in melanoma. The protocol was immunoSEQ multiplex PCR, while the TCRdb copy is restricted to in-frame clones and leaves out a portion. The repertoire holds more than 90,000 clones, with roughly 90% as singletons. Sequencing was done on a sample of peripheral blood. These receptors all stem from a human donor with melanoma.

The CDR3 sequence: CAISVTQGARDYGYTF. In DNA form, the CDR3 reads TGTGCCATCAGTGTGACGCAGGGCGCGCGGGACTATGGCTACACCTTC. The chain recombines TRBV10-3 with TRBJ1-2; possible D gene TRBD1, 5 bases. V gave up 4 bases and J gave up 3 bases, with 18 bases separating them. The V gene's germline CDR1 is ENHRY and CDR2 SYGVKD. This CDR3 spans 16 amino acids.

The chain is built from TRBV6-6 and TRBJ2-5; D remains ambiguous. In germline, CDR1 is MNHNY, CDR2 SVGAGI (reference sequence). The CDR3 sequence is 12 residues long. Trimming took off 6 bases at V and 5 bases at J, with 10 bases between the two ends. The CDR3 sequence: CASSEKMETQYF. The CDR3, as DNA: TGTGCCAGCAGCGAAAAAATGGAGACCCAGTACTTC.

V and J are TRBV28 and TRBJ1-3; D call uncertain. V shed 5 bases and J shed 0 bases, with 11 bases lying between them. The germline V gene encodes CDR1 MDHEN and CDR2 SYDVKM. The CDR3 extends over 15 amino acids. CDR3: CASSTRALSGNTIYF. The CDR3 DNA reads TGTGCCAGCAGTACCCGGGCCCTCTCTGGAAACACCATATATTTT.

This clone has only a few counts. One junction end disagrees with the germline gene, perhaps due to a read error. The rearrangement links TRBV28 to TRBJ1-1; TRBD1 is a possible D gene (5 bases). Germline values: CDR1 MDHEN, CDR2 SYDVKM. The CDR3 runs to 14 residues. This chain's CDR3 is CASSFLVKRGGDLF. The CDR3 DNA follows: TGTGCCAGCAGTTTCCTTGTCAAGAGGGGAGGTGATCTCTTT.

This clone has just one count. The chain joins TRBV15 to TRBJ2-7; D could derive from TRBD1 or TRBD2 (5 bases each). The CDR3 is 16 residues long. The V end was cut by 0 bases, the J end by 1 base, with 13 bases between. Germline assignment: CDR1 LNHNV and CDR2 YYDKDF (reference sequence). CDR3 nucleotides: TGTGCCACCAGCAGAGATTCGGGACCATTTTCCTACGAGCAGTACTTC. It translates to CATSRDSGPFSYEQYF.

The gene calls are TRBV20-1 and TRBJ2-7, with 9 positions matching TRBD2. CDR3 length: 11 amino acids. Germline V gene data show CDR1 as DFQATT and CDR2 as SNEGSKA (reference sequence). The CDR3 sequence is CTAGGDHEQYF. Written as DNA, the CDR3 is TGCACCGCGGGGGGGGACCACGAGCAGTACTTC.

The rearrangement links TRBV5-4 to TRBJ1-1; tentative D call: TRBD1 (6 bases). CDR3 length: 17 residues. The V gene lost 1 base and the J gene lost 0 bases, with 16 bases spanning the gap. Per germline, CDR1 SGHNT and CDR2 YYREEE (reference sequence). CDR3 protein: CASSLKGTGHLNTEAFF. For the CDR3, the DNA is TGTGCCAGCAGCTTGAAGGGTACAGGGCACCTGAACACTGAAGCTTTCTTT.

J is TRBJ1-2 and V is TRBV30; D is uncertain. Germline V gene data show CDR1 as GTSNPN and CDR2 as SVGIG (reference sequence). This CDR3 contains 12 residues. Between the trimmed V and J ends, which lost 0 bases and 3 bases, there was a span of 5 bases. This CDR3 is CAWSVHDYGYTF. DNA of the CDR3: TGTGCCTGGAGTGTACACGACTATGGCTACACCTTC.

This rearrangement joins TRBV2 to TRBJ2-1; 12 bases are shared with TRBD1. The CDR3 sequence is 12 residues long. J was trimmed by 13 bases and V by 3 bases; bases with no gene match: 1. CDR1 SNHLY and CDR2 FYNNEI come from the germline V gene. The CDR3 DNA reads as TGTGCCAGCAGTGAGGGACAGGGGGCCCAGTTCTTC. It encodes CASSEGQGAQFF.

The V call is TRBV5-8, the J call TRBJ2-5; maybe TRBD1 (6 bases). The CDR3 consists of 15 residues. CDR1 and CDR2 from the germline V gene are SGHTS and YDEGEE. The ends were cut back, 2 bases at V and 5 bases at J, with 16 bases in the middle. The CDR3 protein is CASSLSLGTTETQYF. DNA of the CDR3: TGTGCCAGCAGCTTATCGCTAGGGACAACGGAGACCCAGTACTTC.

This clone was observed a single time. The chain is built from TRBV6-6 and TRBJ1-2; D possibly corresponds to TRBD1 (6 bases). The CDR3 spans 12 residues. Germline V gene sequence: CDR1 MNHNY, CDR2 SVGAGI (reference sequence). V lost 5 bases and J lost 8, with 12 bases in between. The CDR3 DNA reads TGTGCCAGCAGTACAGGGTGGCGCGGCTACACCTTC. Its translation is CASSTGWRGYTF.

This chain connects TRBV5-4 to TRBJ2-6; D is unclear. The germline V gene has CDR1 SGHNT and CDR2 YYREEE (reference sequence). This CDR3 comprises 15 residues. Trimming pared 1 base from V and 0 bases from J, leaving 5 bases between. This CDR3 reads CASSLIDSGANVLTF. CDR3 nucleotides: TGTGCCAGCAGCTTGATAGACTCTGGGGCCAACGTCCTGACTTTC.

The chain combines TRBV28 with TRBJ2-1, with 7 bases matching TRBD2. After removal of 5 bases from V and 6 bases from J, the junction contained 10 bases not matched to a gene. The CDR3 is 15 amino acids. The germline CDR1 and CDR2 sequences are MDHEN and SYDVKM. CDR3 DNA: TGTGCCAGCAGTGTAGCGGGCCTTGGGGGCAATGAGCAGTTCTTC. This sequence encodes CASSVAGLGGNEQFF. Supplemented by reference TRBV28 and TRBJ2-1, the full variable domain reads DVKVTQSSRYLVKRTGEKVFLECVQDMDHENMFWYRQDPGLGLRLIYFSYDVKMKEKGDIPEGYSVSREKKERFSLILESASTNQTSMYLCASSVAGLGGNEQFFGPGTRLTVL.

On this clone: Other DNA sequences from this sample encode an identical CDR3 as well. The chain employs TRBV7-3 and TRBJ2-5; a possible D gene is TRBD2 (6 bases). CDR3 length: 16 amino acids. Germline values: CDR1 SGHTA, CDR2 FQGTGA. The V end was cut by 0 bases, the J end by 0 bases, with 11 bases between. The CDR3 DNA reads TGTGCCAGCAGCTTAACGGGGAGGCGGGACCAAGAGACCCAGTACTTC. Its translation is CASSLTGRRDQETQYF.

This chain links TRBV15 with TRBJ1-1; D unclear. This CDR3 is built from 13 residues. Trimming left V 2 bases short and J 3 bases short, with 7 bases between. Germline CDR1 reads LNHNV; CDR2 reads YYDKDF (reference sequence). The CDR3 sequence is CATSRLGYTEAFF. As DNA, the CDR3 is TGTGCCACCAGCAGATTAGGGTACACTGAAGCTTTCTTT.

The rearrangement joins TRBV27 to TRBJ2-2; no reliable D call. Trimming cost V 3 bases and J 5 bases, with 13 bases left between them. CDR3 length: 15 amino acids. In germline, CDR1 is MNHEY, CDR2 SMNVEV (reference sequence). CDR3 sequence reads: CASSFQTLKTGELFF. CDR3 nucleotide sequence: TGTGCCAGCAGTTTTCAGACATTGAAAACCGGGGAGCTGTTTTTT.

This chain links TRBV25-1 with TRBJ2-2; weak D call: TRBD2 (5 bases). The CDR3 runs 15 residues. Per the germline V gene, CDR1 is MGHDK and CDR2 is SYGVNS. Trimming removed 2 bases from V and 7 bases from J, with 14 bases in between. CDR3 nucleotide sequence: TGTGCCAGCAGTGAAGAGGACTCGTATAACGGGGAGCTGTTTTTT. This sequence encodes CASSEEDSYNGELFF.

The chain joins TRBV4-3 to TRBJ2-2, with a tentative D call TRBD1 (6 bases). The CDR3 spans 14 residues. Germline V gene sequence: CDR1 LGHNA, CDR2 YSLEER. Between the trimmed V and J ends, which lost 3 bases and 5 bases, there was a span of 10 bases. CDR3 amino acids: CASSQDSRTGELFF. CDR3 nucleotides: TGCGCCAGCAGCCAGGACAGTCGAACCGGGGAGCTGTTTTTT.

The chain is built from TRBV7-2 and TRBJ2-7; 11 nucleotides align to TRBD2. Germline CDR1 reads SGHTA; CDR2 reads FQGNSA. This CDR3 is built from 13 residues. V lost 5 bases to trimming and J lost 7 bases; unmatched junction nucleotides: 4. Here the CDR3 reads CASSPGTSGEQYF. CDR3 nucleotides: TGTGCCAGCAGCCCTGGGACTAGCGGAGAGCAGTACTTC.

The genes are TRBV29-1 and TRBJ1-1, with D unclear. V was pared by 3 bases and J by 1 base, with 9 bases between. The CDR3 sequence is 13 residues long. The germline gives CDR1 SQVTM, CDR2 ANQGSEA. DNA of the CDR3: TGCAGCGTTGAGATTGTTAGGAACACTGAAGCTTTCTTT. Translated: CSVEIVRNTEAFF.

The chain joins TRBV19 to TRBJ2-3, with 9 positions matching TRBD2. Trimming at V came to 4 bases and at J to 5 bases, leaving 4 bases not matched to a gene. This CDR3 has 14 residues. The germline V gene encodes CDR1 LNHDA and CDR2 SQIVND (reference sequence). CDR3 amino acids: CASSRLAGLDTQYF. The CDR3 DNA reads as TGTGCCAGTAGTAGGCTAGCGGGACTAGATACGCAGTATTTT.

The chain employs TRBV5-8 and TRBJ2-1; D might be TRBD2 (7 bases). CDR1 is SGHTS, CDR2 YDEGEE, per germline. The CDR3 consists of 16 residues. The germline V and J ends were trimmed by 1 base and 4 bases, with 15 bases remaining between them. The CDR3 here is CASSLRGGLYYNEQFF. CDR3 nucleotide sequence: TGTGCCAGCAGCTTGAGGGGGGGACTTTATTACAATGAGCAGTTCTTC.

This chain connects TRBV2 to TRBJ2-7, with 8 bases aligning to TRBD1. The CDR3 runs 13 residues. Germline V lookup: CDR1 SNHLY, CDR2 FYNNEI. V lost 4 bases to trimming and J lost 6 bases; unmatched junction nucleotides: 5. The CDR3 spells CASSGQGNGEQYF. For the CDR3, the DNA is TGTGCCAGCAGTGGACAGGGGAACGGCGAGCAGTACTTC.

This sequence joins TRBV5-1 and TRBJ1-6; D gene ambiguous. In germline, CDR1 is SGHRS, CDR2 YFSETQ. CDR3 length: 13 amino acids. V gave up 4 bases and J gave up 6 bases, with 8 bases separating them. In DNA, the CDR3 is TGCGCCAGCAGCACCGGCCCTAATTCACCCCTCCACTTT. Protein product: CASSTGPNSPLHF.

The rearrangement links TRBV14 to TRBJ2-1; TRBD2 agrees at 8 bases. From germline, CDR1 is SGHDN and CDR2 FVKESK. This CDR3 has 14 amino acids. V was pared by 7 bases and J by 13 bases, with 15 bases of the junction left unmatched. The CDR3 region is CASTRGAQGTSQFF. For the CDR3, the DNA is TGTGCCAGCACGCGGGGGGCCCAAGGAACGTCCCAGTTCTTC.

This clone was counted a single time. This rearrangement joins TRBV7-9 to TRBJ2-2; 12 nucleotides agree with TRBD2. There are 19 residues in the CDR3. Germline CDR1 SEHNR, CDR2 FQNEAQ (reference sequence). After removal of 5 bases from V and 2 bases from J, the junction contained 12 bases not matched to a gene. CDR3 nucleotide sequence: TGTGCCAGCAGCATCAGACTAGCGGGAGACTCCGGAAACACCGGGGAGCTGTTTTTT. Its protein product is CASSIRLAGDSGNTGELFF.

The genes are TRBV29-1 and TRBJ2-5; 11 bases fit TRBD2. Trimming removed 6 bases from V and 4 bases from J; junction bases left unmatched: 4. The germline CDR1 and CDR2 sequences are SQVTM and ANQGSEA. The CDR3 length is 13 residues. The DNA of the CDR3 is TGCAGCGTCAGACTAGCGGGGACAGAGACCCAGTACTTC. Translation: CSVRLAGTETQYF. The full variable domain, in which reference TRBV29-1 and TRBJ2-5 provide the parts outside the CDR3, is SAVISQKPSRDICQRGTSLTIQCQVDSQVTMMFWYRQQPGQSLTLIATANQGSEATYESGFVIDKFPISRPNLTFSTLTVSNMSPEDSSIYLCSVRLAGTETQYFGPGTRLLVL.

The CDR3, as DNA: TGTGCCAGCAGCCAAGCCGGGACTAGCCCCTCTGGGGCCAACGTCCTGACTTTC. Encoded protein: CASSQAGTSPSGANVLTF. V gene TRBV4-2 combines with J gene TRBJ2-6, with TRBD2 matching 9 bases. This CDR3 comprises 18 residues. With V trimmed by 1 base and J by 0 bases, 4 bases remained unmatched. Germline CDR1 and CDR2: LGHNA and YNFKEQ.

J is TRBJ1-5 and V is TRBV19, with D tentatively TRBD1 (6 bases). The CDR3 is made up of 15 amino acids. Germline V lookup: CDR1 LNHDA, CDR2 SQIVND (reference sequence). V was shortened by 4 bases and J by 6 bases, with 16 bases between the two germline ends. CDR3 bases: TGTGCCAGTAGTACCCGGGAGGGGGTGAGTCAGCCCCAGCATTTT. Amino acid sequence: CASSTREGVSQPQHF.

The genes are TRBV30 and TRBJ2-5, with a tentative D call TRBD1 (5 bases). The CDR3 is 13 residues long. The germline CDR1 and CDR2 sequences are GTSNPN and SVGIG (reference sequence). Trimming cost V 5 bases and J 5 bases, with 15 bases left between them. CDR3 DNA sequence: TGTGCCTGGTCAAGGGGTTTGGGGGAGACCCAGTACTTC. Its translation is CAWSRGLGETQYF. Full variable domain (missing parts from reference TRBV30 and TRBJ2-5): SQTIHQWPATLVQPVGSPLSLECTVEGTSNPNLYWYRQAAGRGLQLLFYSVGIGQISSEVPQNLSASRPQDRQFILSSKKLLLSDSGFYLCAWSRGLGETQYFGPGTRLLVL.

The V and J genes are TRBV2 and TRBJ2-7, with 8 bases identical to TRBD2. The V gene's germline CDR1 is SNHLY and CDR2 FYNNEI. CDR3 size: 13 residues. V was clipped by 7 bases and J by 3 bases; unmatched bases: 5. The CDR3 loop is CASTGTRLYEQYF. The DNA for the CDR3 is TGTGCCAGCACCGGGACTAGGCTCTACGAGCAGTACTTC.